This is a list of T cell receptor beta chains from one sample in a study of T cell responses to AZD1222 COVID-19 vaccine. The protocol was immunoSEQ multiplex PCR, while the TCRdb copy is restricted to in-frame clones and leaves out a portion. The sample has 75,000 to 95,000 clones, 85% to 90% seen once; the top ten hold 2.5% to 3%. This material consisted of peripheral blood, taken on day 0 of MenACWY control vaccination. The source of these receptors is an adult in good health. Each CDR3 is given with its conserved first and last residue. Fields, in order: V gene, clone size, D gene, J gene, CDR3 protein, CDR3 DNA. A D gene is named only where the DNA matches it firmly. A row's size may be missing; if present it is once, few, many or a size class.

>TRBV9|NA|TRBD1|TRBJ2-2
CASSSDRGGAWTGELFF
TGTGCCAGCAGCTCCGACAGGGGTGGGGCTTGGACCGGGGAGCTGTTTTTT
>TRBV4-1|once|TRBD1|TRBJ1-3
CASSQATGTFGNTIYF
TGCGCCAGCAGCCAAGCGACAGGGACATTCGGAAACACCATATATTTT
>TRBV3-1/TRBV3-2|NA|NA|TRBJ1-6
CASSQIQNNSPLHF
TGTGCCAGCAGCCAAATCCAGAATAATTCACCCCTCCACTTT
>TRBV13|NA|NA|TRBJ1-6
CASSLGPRDSPLHF
TGTGCCAGCAGCTTAGGCCCTAGGGATTCACCCCTCCACTTT
>TRBV6-2/TRBV6-3|NA|NA|TRBJ2-7
CASSFVQSYEQYF
TGTGCCAGCAGCTTTGTCCAGTCCTACGAGCAGTACTTC
>TRBV4-1|NA|NA|TRBJ2-5
CASSQRSLQETQYF
TGCGCCAGCAGCCAACGGTCCCTCCAAGAGACCCAGTACTTC
>TRBV27|NA|TRBD1|TRBJ1-1
CASSGQGMNTEAFF
TGTGCCAGCAGCGGACAGGGAATGAACACTGAAGCTTTCTTT
>TRBV6-5|NA|NA|TRBJ2-3
CASSYSGGPPDTQYF
TGTGCCAGCAGTTACTCGGGGGGGCCCCCAGATACGCAGTATTTT
>TRBV29-1|NA|NA|TRBJ2-3
CSVGTDTQYF
TGCAGCGTTGGGACAGATACGCAGTATTTT
>TRBV28|NA|TRBD2|TRBJ2-5
CASYTSGGAGTQYF
TGTGCCAGCTACACTAGCGGGGGGGCCGGGACCCAGTACTTC
>TRBV5-6|NA|NA|TRBJ2-7
CASSLAGAGAYEQYF
TGTGCCAGCAGCTTGGCGGGAGCCGGGGCCTACGAGCAGTACTTC
>TRBV24-1|NA|NA|TRBJ1-2
CATSDLDREYGYTF
TGTGCCACCAGTGATTTGGACAGAGAGTATGGCTACACCTTC
>TRBV29-1|NA|NA|TRBJ2-5
CSGFGTPRMETQYF
TGCAGCGGCTTCGGGACTCCCCGCATGGAGACCCAGTACTTC
>TRBV3-1/TRBV3-2|NA|NA|TRBJ1-6
CASTPGGGGSPLHF
TGTGCCAGCACCCCGGGGGGGGGAGGTTCACCCCTCCACTTT
>TRBV27|NA|NA|TRBJ2-7
CASRVGHPSSYEQYF
TGTGCCAGCAGAGTGGGACACCCGAGCTCCTACGAGCAGTACTTC
>TRBV28|NA|NA|TRBJ2-7
CASAIQGPYEQYF
TGTGCCAGCGCGATTCAAGGTCCCTACGAGCAGTACTTC
>TRBV6-5|NA|NA|TRBJ2-3
CASSPRSMERDTQYF
TGTGCCAGCAGCCCGCGGTCCATGGAGAGGGATACGCAGTATTTT
>TRBV7-9|NA|NA|TRBJ1-1
CASSLLPGEMNTEAFF
TGTGCCAGCAGCTTACTGCCAGGGGAGATGAACACTGAAGCTTTCTTT
>TRBV7-9|NA|NA|TRBJ1-1
CASSLDAGFEAFF
TGTGCCAGCAGCCTGGACGCAGGTTTTGAAGCTTTCTTT
>TRBV5-1|NA|NA|TRBJ2-3
CASSALDRTQNTQYF
TGCGCCAGCAGCGCGTTAGACAGGACCCAGAATACGCAGTATTTT
>TRBV7-2|NA|TRBD2|TRBJ2-3
CASSLMGLATDTQYF
TGTGCCAGCAGCTTAATGGGACTAGCGACAGATACGCAGTATTTT
>TRBV5-1|NA|NA|TRBJ2-6
CASSLGRSGANVLTF
TGCGCCAGCAGCTTGGGTAGGTCTGGGGCCAACGTCCTGACTTTC
>TRBV19|NA|TRBD1|TRBJ2-1
CASSIWGTGELYNEQFF
TGTGCCAGTAGTATCTGGGGGACAGGGGAATTGTACAATGAGCAGTTCTTC
>TRBV7-8|NA|TRBD1|TRBJ1-5
CASSVTGGTGNQPQHF
TGTGCCAGCAGCGTTACAGGGGGTACGGGCAATCAGCCCCAGCATTTT
>TRBV5-6|NA|NA|TRBJ1-2
CASSLIGISYYGYTF
TGTGCCAGCAGCTTGATAGGAATTTCCTACTATGGCTACACCTTC
>TRBV10-1|NA|NA|TRBJ1-1
CASSAGGTEAFF
TGCGCCAGCAGTGCCGGGGGTACTGAAGCTTTCTTT
>TRBV19|NA|NA|TRBJ1-4
CASSMARGLSEKLFF
TGTGCCAGTAGTATGGCCCGTGGGCTTAGTGAAAAACTGTTTTTT